The 9 T cell receptor beta chains given below trace back to one sample, sequenced in a study of graft-versus-host responses after intestinal transplantation. Profiled with immunoSEQ multiplex PCR; TCRdb holds only in-frame clones, not every one. In the table there are some 110,000 clones, about 90% of which are singletons. These receptors' targets are unknown. Here the sequenced sample was unstimulated CD4+ T cells sorted from spleen or lymph node cells, taken before intestinal transplant. Source of these receptors: a human donor who received an intestinal transplant.

The rearrangement joins TRBV14 to TRBJ1-6; 10 nucleotides match TRBD1. The junction had 0 bases not matched to a gene; V was cut back by 3 bases and J by 7 bases. The CDR3 runs 14 residues. CDR1 and CDR2 from the germline V gene are SGHDN and FVKESK. For the CDR3, the DNA is TGTGCCAGCAGCCAGACAGGGGGCAATTCACCCCTCCACTTT. Translating gives CASSQTGGNSPLHF.

This clone appeared a few times. This sequence joins TRBV7-2 and TRBJ2-1; 13 positions agree with TRBD2. The CDR3 runs to 15 residues. The trim removed 5 bases at V and 7 bases at J, leaving 5 bases unmatched. Germline CDR1 is SGHTA and CDR2 is FQGNSA. The CDR3 nucleotides read TGTGCCAGCAGCCTACTAGCGGGAGGGCCAAATGAGCAGTTCTTC. It specifies CASSLLAGGPNEQFF.

This clone has a single count. This rearrangement joins TRBV20-1 to TRBJ2-7; no clear D. V lost 4 bases, J lost 6 bases, and 10 bases lay in between. CDR1 DFQATT and CDR2 SNEGSKA come from the germline V gene (reference sequence). The CDR3 length is 11 residues. This CDR3 reads CSATAYFEQYF. CDR3 bases: TGCAGTGCTACCGCTTATTTCGAGCAGTACTTC.

V is TRBV6-5 and J is TRBJ2-3; no clear D. CDR3 length: 14 amino acids. The ends were cut back, 0 bases at V and 4 bases at J, with 8 bases in the middle. Germline V gene sequence: CDR1 MNHEY, CDR2 SVGAGI. For the CDR3, the DNA is TGTGCCAGCAGTTACTCGTTAGCTTCAGATACGCAGTATTTT. Translation gives CASSYSLASDTQYF.

The chain has TRBV5-1 and TRBJ2-2; 14 nucleotides line up with TRBD2. The germline V gene encodes CDR1 SGHRS and CDR2 YFSETQ. The CDR3 runs to 19 residues. Trimming at V came to 6 bases and at J to 7 bases, leaving 17 bases not matched to a gene. This CDR3 reads CASKTTGRLAGGPSGELFF. CDR3 in DNA: TGCGCCAGCAAAACCACAGGGAGACTAGCGGGAGGGCCGAGCGGGGAGCTGTTTTTT.

This rearrangement joins TRBV2 to TRBJ1-6; 8 bases are shared with TRBD1. V shed 9 bases, J shed 6 bases, and the junction held 7 bases outside the gene matches. The CDR3 covers 14 residues. Germline CDR1 reads SNHLY; CDR2 reads FYNNEI. CDR3 residues: CASSVDRVNSPLHF. Written as DNA, the CDR3 is TGTGCCAGTTCGGTGGACAGGGTTAATTCACCCCTCCACTTT. Based on the CDR3 plus reference TRBV2 and TRBJ1-6, the full variable domain is EPEVTQTPSHQVTQMGQEVILRCVPISNHLYFYWYRQILGQKVEFLVSFYNNEISEKSEIFDDQFSVERPDGSNFTLKIRSTKLEDSAMYFCASSVDRVNSPLHFGNGTRLTVT.

V is TRBV6-1 and J is TRBJ2-7, with D maybe TRBD1 (5 bases). This CDR3 region has 13 residues. CDR1 and CDR2 from the germline V gene are MNHNS and SASEGT. Trimming removed 5 bases from V and 4 bases from J, with 12 bases in between. The CDR3 DNA is TGTGCCAGCAGTCCGACTCAGGGTTACGAGCAGTACTTC. It codes for CASSPTQGYEQYF.

The J gene is TRBJ2-3, the V gene TRBV5-1, with 8 bases matching TRBD1. Germline CDR1 and CDR2: SGHRS and YFSETQ. Trimming took 4 bases from V and 0 from J; bases not matched to a gene: 1. The CDR3 has 14 residues. The CDR3 spells CASSRTGSTDTQYF. DNA for the CDR3: TGCGCCAGCAGCAGGACAGGGAGCACAGATACGCAGTATTTT.

The chain joins TRBV5-6 to TRBJ1-2; D not certain. This CDR3 spans 12 amino acids. Trimming cost V 4 bases and J 7 bases, with 11 bases left between them. From germline, CDR1 is SGHDT and CDR2 YYEEEE. The CDR3 nucleotides are TGTGCCAGCAGCCTAATAAAGACTGGCTACACCTTC. As protein: CASSLIKTGYTF.